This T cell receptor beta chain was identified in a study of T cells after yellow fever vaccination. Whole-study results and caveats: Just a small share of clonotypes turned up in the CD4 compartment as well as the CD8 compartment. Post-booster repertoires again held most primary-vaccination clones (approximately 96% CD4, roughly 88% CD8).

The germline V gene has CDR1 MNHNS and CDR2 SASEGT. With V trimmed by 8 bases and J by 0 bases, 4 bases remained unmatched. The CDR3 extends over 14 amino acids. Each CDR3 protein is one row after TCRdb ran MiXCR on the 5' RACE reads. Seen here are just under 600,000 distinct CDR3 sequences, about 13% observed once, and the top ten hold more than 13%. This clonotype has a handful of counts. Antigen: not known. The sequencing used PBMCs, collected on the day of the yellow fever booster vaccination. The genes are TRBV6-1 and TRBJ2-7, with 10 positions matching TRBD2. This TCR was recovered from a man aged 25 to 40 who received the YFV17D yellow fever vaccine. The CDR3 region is CASLGLADSYEQYF. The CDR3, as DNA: TGTGCCAGCCTCGGACTAGCGGACTCCTACGAGCAGTACTTC.